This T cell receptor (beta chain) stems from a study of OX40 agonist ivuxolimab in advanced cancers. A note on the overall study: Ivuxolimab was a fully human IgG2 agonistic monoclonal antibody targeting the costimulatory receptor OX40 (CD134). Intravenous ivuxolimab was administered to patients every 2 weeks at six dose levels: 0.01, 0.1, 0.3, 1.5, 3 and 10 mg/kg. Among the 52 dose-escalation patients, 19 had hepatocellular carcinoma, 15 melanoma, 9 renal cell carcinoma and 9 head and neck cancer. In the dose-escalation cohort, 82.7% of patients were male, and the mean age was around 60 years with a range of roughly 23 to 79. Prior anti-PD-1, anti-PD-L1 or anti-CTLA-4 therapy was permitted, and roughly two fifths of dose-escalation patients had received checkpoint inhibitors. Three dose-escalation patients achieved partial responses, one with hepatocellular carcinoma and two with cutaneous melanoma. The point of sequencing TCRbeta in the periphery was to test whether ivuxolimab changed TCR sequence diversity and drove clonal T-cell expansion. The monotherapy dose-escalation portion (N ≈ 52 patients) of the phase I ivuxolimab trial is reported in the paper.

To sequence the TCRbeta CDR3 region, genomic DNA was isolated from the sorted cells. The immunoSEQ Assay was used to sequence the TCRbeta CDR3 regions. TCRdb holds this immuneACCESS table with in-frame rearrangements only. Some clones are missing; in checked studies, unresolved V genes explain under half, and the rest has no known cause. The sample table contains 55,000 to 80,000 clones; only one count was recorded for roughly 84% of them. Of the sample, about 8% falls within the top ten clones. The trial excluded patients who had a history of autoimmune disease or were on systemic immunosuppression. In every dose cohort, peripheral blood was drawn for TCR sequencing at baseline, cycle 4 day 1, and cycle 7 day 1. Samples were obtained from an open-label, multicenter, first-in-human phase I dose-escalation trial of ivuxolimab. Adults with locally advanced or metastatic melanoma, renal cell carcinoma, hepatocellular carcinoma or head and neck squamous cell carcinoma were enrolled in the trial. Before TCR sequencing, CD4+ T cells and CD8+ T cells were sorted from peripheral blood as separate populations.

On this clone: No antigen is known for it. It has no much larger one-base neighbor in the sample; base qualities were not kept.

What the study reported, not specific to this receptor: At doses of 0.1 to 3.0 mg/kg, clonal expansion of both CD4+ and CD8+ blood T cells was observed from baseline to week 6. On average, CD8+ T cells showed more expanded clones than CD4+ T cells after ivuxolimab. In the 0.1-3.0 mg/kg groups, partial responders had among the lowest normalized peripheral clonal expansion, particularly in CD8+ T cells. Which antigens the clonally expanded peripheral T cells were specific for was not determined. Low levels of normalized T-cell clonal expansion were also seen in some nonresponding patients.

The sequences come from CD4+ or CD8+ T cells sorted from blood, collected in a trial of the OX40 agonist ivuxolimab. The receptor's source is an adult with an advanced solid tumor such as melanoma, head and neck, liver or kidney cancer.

The DNA sequence is TGTGCCACCAGCATAGGGACAGGGGGCGTTCGGGTTGAAGCTTTCTTT. Its amino acids are CATSIGTGGVRVEAFF. The chain uses TRBV15 and TRBJ1-1, and TRBD1 matches 12 of the central bases. Trimming removed 4 bases from V and 7 bases from J; the gene matches leave 10 bases unexplained. Its CDR3 holds 16 amino acids, cysteine through phenylalanine. The kept DNA is CDR3 alone, 48 bases in frame from the first base. The germline V gene (reference sequence) supplies CDR1 LNHNV and CDR2 YYDKDF.